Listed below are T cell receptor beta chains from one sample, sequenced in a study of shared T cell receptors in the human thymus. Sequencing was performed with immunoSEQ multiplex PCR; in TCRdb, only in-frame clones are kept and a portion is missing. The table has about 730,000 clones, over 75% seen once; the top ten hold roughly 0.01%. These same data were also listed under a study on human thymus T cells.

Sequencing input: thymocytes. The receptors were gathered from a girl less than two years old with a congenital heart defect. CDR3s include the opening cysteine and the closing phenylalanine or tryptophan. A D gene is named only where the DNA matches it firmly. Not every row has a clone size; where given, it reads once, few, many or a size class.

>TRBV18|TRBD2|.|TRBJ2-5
CASSPGAIAGYQETQYF
TGTGCCAGCTCCCCGGGCGCAATAGCGGGATACCAAGAGACCCAGTACTTC
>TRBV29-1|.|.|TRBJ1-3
CSVRLARGISGNTIYF
TGCAGCGTTCGTCTGGCCAGGGGTATCTCTGGAAACACCATATATTTT
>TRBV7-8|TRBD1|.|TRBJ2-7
CASSRTGIYEQYF
TGTGCCAGCAGCCGGACAGGCATATACGAGCAGTACTTC
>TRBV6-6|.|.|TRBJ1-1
CASSHLGSLSTEAFF
TGTGCCAGCAGTCACCTGGGCAGTCTAAGCACTGAAGCTTTCTTT
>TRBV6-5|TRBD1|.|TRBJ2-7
CASSPQGIQDEQYF
TGTGCCAGCAGCCCACAGGGGATTCAAGACGAGCAGTACTTC
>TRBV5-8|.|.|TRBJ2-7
CASSPNRAPYEQYF
TGTGCCAGCAGTCCTAACAGGGCCCCCTACGAGCAGTACTTC
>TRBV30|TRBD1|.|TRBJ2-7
CAWIRVRDRVLGASYEQYF
TGTGCCTGGATTCGAGTGAGGGACAGGGTCCTAGGGGCATCCTACGAGCAGTACTTC
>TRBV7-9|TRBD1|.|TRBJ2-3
CASSLGQTHSTDTQYF
TGTGCCAGCAGCTTGGGACAGACCCATAGCACAGATACGCAGTATTTT
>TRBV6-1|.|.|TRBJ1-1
CASSEAPGAPNTEAFF
TGTGCCAGCAGTGAAGCGCCTGGGGCTCCGAACACTGAAGCTTTCTTT
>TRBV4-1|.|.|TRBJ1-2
CASSPLQGFGGYTF
TGCGCCAGCAGCCCTTTACAGGGTTTCGGGGGCTACACCTTC
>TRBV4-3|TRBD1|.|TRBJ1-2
CASSQDLAGQGSSSCGYTF
TGCGCCAGCAGCCAAGACCTCGCGGGACAGGGGTCTTCGAGTTGCGGCTACACCTTC
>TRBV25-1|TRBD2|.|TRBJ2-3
CASSECISGGAHTQYF
TGTGCCAGCAGTGAATGTATTAGCGGGGGGGCCCATACGCAGTATTTT
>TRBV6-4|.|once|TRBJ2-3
CASKARNTDTQYF
TGTGCCAGCAAGGCCAGGAACACAGATACGCAGTATTTT
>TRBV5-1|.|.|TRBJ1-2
CASSFETLGAYGYTF
TGCGCCAGCAGCTTTGAGACCTTAGGGGCTTATGGCTACACCTTC
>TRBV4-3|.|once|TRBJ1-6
CASSQDRNSPLHF
TGCGCCAGCAGCCAGGACAGAAATTCACCCCTCCACTTT
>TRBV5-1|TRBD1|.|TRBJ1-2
CASSSRTGDNYGYTF
TGCGCCAGCAGCTCCCGGACAGGGGATAACTATGGCTACACCTTC
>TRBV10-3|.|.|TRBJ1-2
CAISESSGQTNYGYTF
TGTGCCATCAGTGAGTCCTCAGGGCAAACTAACTATGGCTACACCTTC
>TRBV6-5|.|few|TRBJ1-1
CASSFGLHNTEAFF
TGTGCCAGCAGTTTTGGACTGCATAACACTGAAGCTTTCTTT
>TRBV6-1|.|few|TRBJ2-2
CASSEKHLGVGAGELFF
TGTGCCAGCAGCGAAAAACACTTAGGGGTTGGAGCCGGGGAGCTGTTTTTT
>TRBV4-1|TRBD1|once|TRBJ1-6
CASSQIHPDRVSPLHF
TGCGCCAGCAGCCAAATTCATCCGGACAGGGTTTCACCCCTCCACTTT
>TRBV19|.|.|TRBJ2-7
CASSIDPRQVHEQYF
TGTGCCAGTAGTATAGACCCGAGACAGGTTCACGAGCAGTACTTC
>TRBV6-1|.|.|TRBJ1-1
CASNVRGRAEAFF
TGTGCCAGCAACGTCAGGGGAAGAGCTGAAGCTTTCTTT
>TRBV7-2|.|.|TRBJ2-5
CASSSTRTKQETQYF
TGTGCCAGCAGCTCCACCCGGACTAAGCAAGAGACCCAGTACTTC
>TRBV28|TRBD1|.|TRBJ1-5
CASSRWTGGAVGLHQPQHF
TGTGCCAGCAGTCGTTGGACAGGGGGCGCGGTAGGTCTCCATCAGCCCCAGCATTTT
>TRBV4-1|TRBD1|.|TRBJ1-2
CASSQDKRQGFGGYTF
TGCGCCAGCAGCCAAGATAAGAGACAGGGGTTTGGGGGCTACACCTTC
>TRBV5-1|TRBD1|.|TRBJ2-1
CASSLGQGVYNEQFF
TGCGCCAGCAGCTTGGGACAGGGGGTGTACAATGAGCAGTTCTTC
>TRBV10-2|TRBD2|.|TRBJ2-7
CASSESPIPGLAVIDEQYF
TGCGCCAGCAGTGAGTCCCCCATTCCGGGACTAGCAGTCATCGACGAGCAGTACTTC
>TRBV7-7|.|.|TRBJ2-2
CASSLHRTGLVTGELFF
TGTGCCAGCAGCCTTCATAGGACGGGACTCGTAACCGGGGAGCTGTTTTTT